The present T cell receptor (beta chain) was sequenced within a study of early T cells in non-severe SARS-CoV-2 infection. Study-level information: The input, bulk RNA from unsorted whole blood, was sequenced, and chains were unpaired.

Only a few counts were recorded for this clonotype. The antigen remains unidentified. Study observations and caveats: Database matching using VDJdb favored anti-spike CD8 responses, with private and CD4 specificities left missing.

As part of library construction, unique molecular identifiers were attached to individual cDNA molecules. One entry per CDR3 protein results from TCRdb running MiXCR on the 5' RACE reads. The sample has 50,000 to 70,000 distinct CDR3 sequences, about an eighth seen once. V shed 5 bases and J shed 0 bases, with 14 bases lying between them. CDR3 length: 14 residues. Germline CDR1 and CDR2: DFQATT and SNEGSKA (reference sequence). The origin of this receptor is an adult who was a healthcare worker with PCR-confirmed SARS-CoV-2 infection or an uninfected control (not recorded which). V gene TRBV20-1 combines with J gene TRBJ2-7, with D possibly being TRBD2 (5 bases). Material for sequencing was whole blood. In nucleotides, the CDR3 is TGCAGTGCTGAACTCGGGGAGAGCTCCTACGAGCAGTACTTC. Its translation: CSAELGESSYEQYF.